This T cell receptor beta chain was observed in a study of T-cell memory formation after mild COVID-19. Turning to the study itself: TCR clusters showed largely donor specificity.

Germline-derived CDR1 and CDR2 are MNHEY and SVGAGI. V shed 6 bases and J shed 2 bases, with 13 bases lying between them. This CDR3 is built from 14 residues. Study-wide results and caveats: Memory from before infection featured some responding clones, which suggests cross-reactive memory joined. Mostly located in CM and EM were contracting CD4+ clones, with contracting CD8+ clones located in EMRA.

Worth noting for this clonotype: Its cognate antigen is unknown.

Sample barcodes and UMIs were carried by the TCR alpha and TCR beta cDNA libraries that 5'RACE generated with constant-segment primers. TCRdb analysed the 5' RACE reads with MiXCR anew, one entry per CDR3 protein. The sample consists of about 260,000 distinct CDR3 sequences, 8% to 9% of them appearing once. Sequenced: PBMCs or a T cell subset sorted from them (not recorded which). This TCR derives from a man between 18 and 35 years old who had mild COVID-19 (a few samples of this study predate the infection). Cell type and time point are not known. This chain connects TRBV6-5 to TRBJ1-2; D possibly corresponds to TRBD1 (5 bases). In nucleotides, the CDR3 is TGTGCCAGCAGCCTATTAGGGGCAAACTATGGCTACACCTTC. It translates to CASSLLGANYGYTF.